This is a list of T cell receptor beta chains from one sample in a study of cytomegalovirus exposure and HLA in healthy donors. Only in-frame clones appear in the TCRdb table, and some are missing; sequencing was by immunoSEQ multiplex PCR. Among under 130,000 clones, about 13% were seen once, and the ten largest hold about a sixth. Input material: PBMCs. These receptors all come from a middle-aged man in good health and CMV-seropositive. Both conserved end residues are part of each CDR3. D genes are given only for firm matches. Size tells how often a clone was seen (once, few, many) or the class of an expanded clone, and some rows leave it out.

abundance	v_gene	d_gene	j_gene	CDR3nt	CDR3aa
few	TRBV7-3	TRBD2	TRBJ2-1	TGTGCCAGCAGCCCCCGCGGACTAGCGGGAGATGAGCAGTTCTTC	CASSPRGLAGDEQFF
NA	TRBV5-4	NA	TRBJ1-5	TGTGCCACCCACCTTGGGCCGGATCAGCCCCAGCATTTT	CATHLGPDQPQHF
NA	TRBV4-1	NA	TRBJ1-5	TGCGCCAGCAGCCAAGATAGGCAGGTTAATCAGCCCCAGCATTTT	CASSQDRQVNQPQHF
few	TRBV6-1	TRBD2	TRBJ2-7	TGTGCCAGCAGCGAGACTAGCGGGATCTCATACGAGAAGTACTTC	CASSETSGISYEKYF
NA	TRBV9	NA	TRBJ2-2	TGTGCCAGCAGCAAAATTGACCCATTCGGGGAACCCGGGGAGCTGTTTTTT	CASSKIDPFGEPGELFF
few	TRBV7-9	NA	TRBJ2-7	TGTGCCAGCAGCCCTCCGGAGGGGTTGGACGAGCAGTACTTC	CASSPPEGLDEQYF
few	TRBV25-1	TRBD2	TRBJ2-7	TGTGCCAGCAGTGAATCCCCCGGGACTAGCGGGAGGGACTACGAGCAGTACTTC	CASSESPGTSGRDYEQYF
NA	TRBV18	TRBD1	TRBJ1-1	TGTGGTAGCTACGGAGGGGGCAGGACTGAAGCTTTCTTT	CGSYGGGRTEAFF
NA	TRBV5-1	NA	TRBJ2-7	TGCGCCAGCAGGTCCGCCGGGGGCTCCTACGAGCAGTACTTC	CASRSAGGSYEQYF
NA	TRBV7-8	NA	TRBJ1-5	TGTGCCAGCAGCCCAGGTGATTCTAGCAATCAGCCCCAGCATTTT	CASSPGDSSNQPQHF
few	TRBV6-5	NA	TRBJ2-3	TGTGCCACCCAGGGGCCTAGCACAGATACGCAGTATTTT	CATQGPSTDTQYF
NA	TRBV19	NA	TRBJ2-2	TGTGCCAGTAGCCCCACTCGCTCGAACACCGGGGAGCTGTTTTTT	CASSPTRSNTGELFF